This T cell receptor (beta chain) came from a study of OX40 agonist ivuxolimab in advanced cancers. The cohort excluded patients with autoimmune disease history or systemic immunosuppression. The CDR3 length is 13 residues. Germline assignment: CDR1 SGHAT and CDR2 FQNNGV. Trimming took off 5 bases at V and 4 bases at J, with 9 bases between the two ends. By sample share, this clone is medium-sized. Sequenced by immunoSEQ multiplex PCR; TCRdb stores in-frame clones only, minus some. The sample carries 60,000 to 65,000 clones, about 90% recorded once. The sequence was obtained from an adult with an advanced solid tumor such as melanoma, head and neck, liver or kidney cancer. This sample comprised CD4+ or CD8+ T cells sorted from blood, obtained in a trial of the OX40 agonist ivuxolimab. The chain links TRBV11-2 to TRBJ1-5; D is perhaps TRBD1 (5 bases). CDR3 DNA: TGTGCCAGCAGCCCGCAGGGAAATCAGCCCCAGCATTTT. It encodes CASSPQGNQPQHF.